This T cell receptor beta chain stems from a study of cytomegalovirus exposure and HLA in healthy donors. CDR1 WNHNN and CDR2 SYGVQD come from the germline V gene (reference sequence). The CDR3 sequence is 16 residues long. V was clipped by 7 bases and J by 4 bases; unmatched bases: 14. Separate from the roughly 700-subject first cohort, the roughly 120-subject validation cohort was the one that the donors belonged to. Generated by immunoSEQ multiplex PCR, the TCRdb table keeps only in-frame clones and is missing some. The sample records 150,000 or so clones, 85% to 90% being singletons. The TCR was taken from a woman between 18 and 30 years old in good health and CMV-seropositive. The sequenced sample consisted of PBMCs. The V and J genes are TRBV10-1 and TRBJ2-5; 8 bases align to TRBD1. CDR3 sequence: CASINPRTGYGETQYF. The DNA of the CDR3 is TGCGCCAGCATTAACCCCCGGACAGGGTATGGAGAGACCCAGTACTTC.